What follows are 18 T cell receptor beta chains derived from one specimen sequenced in a study of shared clonotypes between healthy human individuals. The method was immunoSEQ multiplex PCR; TCRdb's version includes in-frame clones alone and lacks a portion of them. Of approximately 700,000 clones in the sample, 55% to 85% are singletons; the top ten hold around 1.7%. Input material: memory CD4+ T cells sorted from blood. Described subset: CD45RA-negative fraction. Receptors were obtained from a woman under 40 in good health.

The chain recombines TRBV5-1 with TRBJ2-7; 10 bases agree with TRBD1. This CDR3 comprises 14 residues. Germline V lookup: CDR1 SGHRS, CDR2 YFSETQ. The junction had 4 bases not matched to a gene; V was cut back by 5 bases and J by 2 bases. In DNA form, the CDR3 reads TGCGCCAGCAGGAGCGGGACAGGGGCCTACGAGCAGTACTTC. Protein: CASRSGTGAYEQYF.

This chain joins TRBV19 and TRBJ2-5; 9 bases are shared with TRBD2. V was pared by 3 bases and J by 0 bases, with 2 bases of the junction left unmatched. The length of the CDR3 is 15 residues. Germline CDR1 reads LNHDA; CDR2 reads SQIVND (reference sequence). The DNA of the CDR3 is TGTGCCAGTAGTATCCTAGCGGGGAACCAAGAGACCCAGTACTTC. Translating gives CASSILAGNQETQYF.

The J gene is TRBJ2-5, the V gene TRBV28; 12 bases map to TRBD2. This CDR3 region has 14 residues. Per germline, CDR1 MDHEN and CDR2 SYDVKM. After removal of 5 bases from V and 5 bases from J, the junction contained 3 bases not matched to a gene. This CDR3 is CASSPTSGGETQYF. CDR3 nucleotides: TGTGCCAGCAGTCCAACTAGCGGGGGGGAGACCCAGTACTTC.

The rearrangement uses TRBV30 and TRBJ2-7; 9 bases line up with TRBD2. The germline V gene has CDR1 GTSNPN and CDR2 SVGIG (reference sequence). Trimming at V came to 6 bases and at J to 0 bases, leaving 9 bases not matched to a gene. This CDR3 has 15 amino acids. Written as DNA, the CDR3 is TGTGCCTGTCGAGGTGCTAGCGGGAACTCCTACGAGCAGTACTTC. It specifies CACRGASGNSYEQYF.

This clone was counted ten times or more. The rearrangement joins TRBV30 to TRBJ1-5; D not resolved. The CDR3 consists of 14 residues. V was pared by 0 bases and J by 4 bases, with 10 bases between. Germline loops: CDR1 GTSNPN, CDR2 SVGIG (reference sequence). The CDR3 protein is CAWSVLDGNQPQHF. The CDR3 DNA sequence: TGTGCCTGGAGTGTATTGGACGGAAATCAGCCCCAGCATTTT.

This rearrangement joins TRBV27 to TRBJ1-2; 9 bases fit TRBD1. This CDR3 spans 18 amino acids. From germline, CDR1 is MNHEY and CDR2 SMNVEV (reference sequence). After removal of 11 bases from V and 3 bases from J, the junction contained 22 bases not matched to a gene. The chain's CDR3 is CAGKFPGQGAASYYGYTF. The DNA of the CDR3 is TGTGCCGGCAAATTTCCGGGACAGGGCGCCGCTAGCTACTATGGCTACACCTTC.

The chain links TRBV7-2 to TRBJ2-7, with 10 bases matching TRBD2. Germline CDR1 SGHTA, CDR2 FQGNSA. The CDR3 spans 16 residues. The ends lost 4 bases at V and 0 bases at J; junction bases unmatched: 6. The CDR3 protein is CASSYGLADNSYEQYF. The CDR3 DNA follows: TGTGCCAGCAGCTACGGACTAGCGGATAACTCCTACGAGCAGTACTTC.

CDR3 in amino acids: CASSLTGWDHTDTQYF. The CDR3 nucleotides read TGTGCCAGCAGCCTGACAGGGTGGGACCACACAGATACGCAGTATTTT. The chain joins TRBV5-4 to TRBJ2-3, with 7 bases lining up with TRBD1. J gave up 2 bases and V 4 bases, and 10 bases lay outside the gene matches. Looked up from germline, CDR1 is SGHNT and CDR2 is YYREEE (reference sequence). The CDR3 loop spans 16 amino acids.

V gene TRBV2 combines with J gene TRBJ2-3, with TRBD2 matching 13 bases. The V segment lost 3 bases and the J segment 2 bases; nucleotides outside the gene matches: 5. CDR1 and CDR2 from the germline V gene are SNHLY and FYNNEI. The CDR3 consists of 17 residues. The CDR3 spells CASSDPGLAGLTDTQYF. CDR3 DNA: TGTGCCAGCAGTGACCCGGGACTAGCGGGACTCACAGATACGCAGTATTTT.

This clone has a handful of counts. V is TRBV4-1 and J is TRBJ2-2, with D possibly matching TRBD1 (6 bases). V lost 1 base and J lost 8, with 14 bases in between. This CDR3 contains 15 residues. CDR1 and CDR2 (germline): MGHRA, YSYEKL. CDR3 sequence reads: CASSQGDRTGGELFF. The CDR3, as DNA: TGCGCCAGCAGCCAAGGAGACAGGACGGGGGGGGAGCTGTTTTTT.

About this clone itself: Other DNA sequences within the sample encode an identical CDR3. This chain uses TRBV6-1 with TRBJ1-1, with D possibly TRBD1 on 5 matching bases. V lost 6 bases and J 0 bases, leaving 11 bases between the germline ends. The CDR3 extends over 14 amino acids. The germline CDR1 and CDR2 sequences are MNHNS and SASEGT. CDR3 DNA: TGTGCCAGCAGCCAACAGGTTATGAACACTGAAGCTTTCTTT. The encoded protein is CASSQQVMNTEAFF.

The CDR3 protein is CASSSSGSGTYEQYF. In DNA form, the CDR3 reads TGCGCCAGCAGCTCCTCAGGTAGTGGGACCTACGAGCAGTACTTC. This rearrangement joins TRBV5-1 to TRBJ2-7; D not resolved. There are 15 residues in the CDR3. In germline, CDR1 is SGHRS, CDR2 YFSETQ. Trimming took 3 bases from V and 2 from J, leaving 15 bases between them. Full variable domain (missing parts from reference TRBV5-1 and TRBJ2-7): KAGVTQTPRYLIKTRGQQVTLSCSPISGHRSVSWYQQTPGQGLQFLFEYFSETQRNKGNFPGRFSGRQFSNSRSEMNVSTLELGDSALYLCASSSSGSGTYEQYFGPGTRLTVT.

Many counts were recorded for this clone. This chain uses TRBV19 with TRBJ2-2; tentatively, D is TRBD1 (5 bases). Per the germline V gene, CDR1 is LNHDA and CDR2 is SQIVND (reference sequence). The ends were cut back, 5 bases at V and 4 bases at J, with 17 bases in the middle. This CDR3 is 16 amino acids long. CDR3 residues: CASSPGSGAPTGELFF. CDR3 DNA sequence: TGTGCCAGTAGTCCCGGGTCTGGGGCGCCCACCGGGGAGCTGTTTTTT. The variable domain in full, with the rest retrieved from reference TRBV19 and TRBJ2-2, is DGGITQSPKYLFRKEGQNVTLSCEQNLNHDAMYWYRQDPGQGLRLIYYSQIVNDFQKGDIAEGYSVSREKKESFPLTVTSAQKNPTAFYLCASSPGSGAPTGELFFGEGSRLTVL.

This clone was observed at least ten times. The chain has TRBV19 and TRBJ1-1; 9 bases agree with TRBD1. Germline V gene sequence: CDR1 LNHDA, CDR2 SQIVND (reference sequence). There are 17 residues in the CDR3. Trimming cost V 5 bases and J 3 bases; bases outside gene matches: 13. DNA of the CDR3: TGTGCCAGTAGTCTCGGGACAGGGAGGGAGAAGTACACTGAAGCTTTCTTT. Its protein is CASSLGTGREKYTEAFF.

This clone has a handful of counts. V gene TRBV4-2 combines with J gene TRBJ2-7; the match to TRBD1 covers 12 bases. Per germline, CDR1 LGHNA and CDR2 YNFKEQ. The V gene end was trimmed by 1 base and the J gene end by 6 bases; junction bases not matched to a gene: 4. The CDR3 contains 15 residues. CDR3 sequence reads: CASSQAGTGGLEQYF. In DNA form, the CDR3 reads TGTGCCAGCAGCCAAGCCGGGACAGGGGGCCTCGAGCAGTACTTC.

V and J are TRBV2 and TRBJ2-7; 7 nucleotides match TRBD2. V lost 2 bases to trimming and J lost 0 bases; unmatched junction nucleotides: 4. This CDR3 has 15 amino acids. The V gene's germline CDR1 is SNHLY and CDR2 FYNNEI. The CDR3 loop reads CASSEQRDPSYEQYF. CDR3 sequence (DNA): TGTGCCAGCAGTGAACAGCGGGACCCCTCCTACGAGCAGTACTTC.

The chain combines TRBV7-2 with TRBJ2-7; D is ambiguous. The CDR3 is 15 residues long. Germline CDR1 is SGHTA and CDR2 is FQGNSA. Trimming pared 8 bases from V and 2 bases from J, leaving 19 bases between. CDR3 sequence reads: CASQRSVSPPYEQYF. In DNA form, the CDR3 reads TGTGCCAGCCAACGGTCGGTTAGTCCTCCCTACGAGCAGTACTTC.

This chain uses TRBV7-8 with TRBJ2-2; D is uncertain. The germline CDR1 and CDR2 sequences are SGHVS and FQNEAQ. Trimming removed 1 base at V and 5 bases at J, with 14 bases between. This CDR3 spans 16 amino acids. The CDR3 here is CASSLGHHVETGELFF. The DNA of the CDR3 is TGTGCCAGCAGCTTAGGTCATCACGTCGAGACCGGGGAGCTGTTTTTT.